This T cell receptor beta chain was identified during a study of shared clonotypes between healthy human individuals (dated by TCRdb to between 2020 and 2021). Study-wide context: A couple of women and three men aged 18 to 49 years were included in the cohort. For each donor, CD4 naive and CD4 memory were each given three plates, CD8 naive was given two plates, and CD8 memory was given one plate. To estimate repertoire size and how much clonotype sharing occurs between individuals, the study deeply sequenced the blood TCR repertoires of about 5 healthy adults. Different laboratories and diverse techniques were used to prepare libraries and sequence TCR repertoires, to increase sequencing depth and limit assay-specific biases. Per donor, leukapheresis produced somewhere between about 0.9 and 9.5 billion PBMCs. What the work shows at the level of the full study, not this receptor alone: When a handful of donors were compared, the shared fraction of clonotypes was roughly 4.8% for naive CD4, 3.5% for naive CD8, roughly 2.3% for memory CD4, and 0.35% to 0.4% for memory CD8. Incomplete sequencing was indicated by rarefaction of sorted-subset datasets, despite the large sequencing depth. Because the study included only a small number of donors, the genetic and exposure-history diversity represented was limited. Sampling was restricted to blood, and TCR repertoires in tissue are likely to differ from TCR repertoires in blood. Compared with non-shared clonotypes, clonotypes shared by all four sorted-subset donors had higher generation probabilities. Based on pairwise subsampling, the degree of clonotype sharing among donors was expected to be affected by sequencing depth. Naive subsets generally had larger estimated clonotype richness than memory subsets.

In the case of this clone: The antigen it recognizes is unknown. Base-call qualities are not available, and no considerably larger clone is one nucleotide away.

After removal of 5 bases from V and 5 bases from J, the junction retains 7 bases not matched to a gene. There are 16 amino acids in the CDR3, from cysteine to phenylalanine inclusive. Only the CDR3 DNA is retained, 48 bases long and in frame from the first base. CDR1 MNHEY and CDR2 SMNVEV are derived from the germline V gene (reference sequence). CD8 naive samples consisted of CD45RO-negative cells that were positively selected for CCR7, yielding a CD45RA+CCR7+ population without TemRA cells. Donors were healthy HIV-negative adults with no recently reported acute infections or vaccinations. Every donor was a Caucasian adult living in Nashville, Tennessee, USA. Blood was obtained by leukapheresis, after which PBMCs were separated by Ficoll-Histopaque density gradient centrifugation and cryopreserved in liquid nitrogen vapor phase. Analytical flow cytometry was used to check the purity and quantity of every magnetically sorted T cell population. Each sorted fraction had its genomic DNA isolated and then quantified by UV absorbance on a Nanodrop 2000c.

TCR CDR3 regions were amplified from genomic DNA by multiplex PCR using the deep immunoSEQ assay. Extracted genomic DNA from each cell subset was distributed evenly across all wells of several immunoSEQ 96-well plates, and each plate was treated as a replicate. For sorted subsets, about 210 ng of genomic DNA, equivalent to 25,000 to 35,000 T cell genomes, went into each replicate PCR. Purified libraries were quantified with a Qubit 3.0 fluorometer, sized on a Bioanalyzer 2100, and re-quantified with the KAPA Library Quantification kit. Every immunoSEQ 96-well plate was sequenced on a separate single-read 150-cycle Illumina NextSeq 550 flow cell. In the source study's methods: The immunoSEQ output contained only junctional sequences without quality scores, so filtering could not match that applied to full-length reads. Sequences were annotated with PyIR, a Python wrapper for IgBLAST v1.9, using IMGT germline references to assign V/J genes and CDR3. Reads with weak V/J assignments (E-value above 1e-6), missing CDR3, stop codons, out-of-frame junctions, or ambiguous translated residues were removed. V3J clonotypes were defined as sequences sharing an identical inferred V gene, J gene, and CDR3 amino acid sequence. Percentage overlap between repertoires was calculated by dividing the number of shared unique clonotypes by the size of the smaller repertoire. Richness of each repertoire was evaluated using RTK rarefaction, the Chao1 estimator, and Recon v2.1 estimates of unobserved clonotypes. Generation probabilities were computed with OLGA for all TCRbeta clonotypes obtained by the gDNA method from a handful of donors. The table comes from immuneACCESS by way of TCRdb, which keeps in-frame sequences with V and J called. Part of the clones is missing from these tables; in studies checked, under half for an unresolved V gene and the rest for unknown reasons. V, J and clone size derive from that table, while D and trimming were established from the DNA sequence. This sample has around 2.1 million clones in its table, and 90% to 95% of those were observed once. The top ten hold under 2% of the sample.

The chain was built from TRBV27 and TRBJ1-5; TRBD1 aligns with 12 central bases. The clonotype originates from a man aged 18 to 29 in good health. Some clones in this sample may be carry-over from other donors' samples. The specimen was naive CD8+ T cells from PBMCs. According to the study, the label for this sample's cell subset or site signals: CD45RA+CCR7+. Here is the DNA: TGTGCCAGCAGTCCTTATGGGACAGGGGGCGATCAGCCCCAGCATTTT. Its amino acids are CASSPYGTGGDQPQHF.